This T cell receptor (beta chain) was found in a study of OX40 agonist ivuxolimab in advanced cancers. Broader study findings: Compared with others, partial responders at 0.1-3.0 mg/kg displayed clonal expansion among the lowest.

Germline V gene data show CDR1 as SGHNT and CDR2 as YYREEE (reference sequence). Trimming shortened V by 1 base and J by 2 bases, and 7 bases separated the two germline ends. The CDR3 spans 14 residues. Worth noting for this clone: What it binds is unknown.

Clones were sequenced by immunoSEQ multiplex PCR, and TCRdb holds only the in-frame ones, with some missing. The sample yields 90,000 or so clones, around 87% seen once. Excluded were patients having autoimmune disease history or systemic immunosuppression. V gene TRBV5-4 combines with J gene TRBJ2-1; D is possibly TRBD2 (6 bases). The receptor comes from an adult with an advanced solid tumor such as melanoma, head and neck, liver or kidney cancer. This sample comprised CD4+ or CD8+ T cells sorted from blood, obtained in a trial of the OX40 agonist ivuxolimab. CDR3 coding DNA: TGTGCCAGCAGCTTGTGGGGGGCCTACAATGAGCAGTTCTTC. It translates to CASSLWGAYNEQFF.